The rows below give T cell receptor beta chains drawn from one sample of a study of cytomegalovirus exposure and HLA in healthy donors. The assay was immunoSEQ multiplex PCR, and TCRdb's table has in-frame clones only and misses some. The table has approximately 120,000 clones, around 67% seen once. The sample taken for sequencing was PBMCs. Receptor source: a man in his sixties in good health and CMV-seropositive. Each CDR3 is given with its conserved first and last residue. D genes are given only for firm matches. Not all rows give a size; the values are once, few, many and, for expanded clones, a class.

clone size	V gene	J gene	D gene	CDR3 protein	CDR3 DNA
-	TRBV30	TRBJ2-5	TRBD1	CAWSRTTGGQETQYF	TGTGCCTGGAGTCGGACTACAGGGGGACAAGAGACCCAGTACTTC
-	TRBV11-2	TRBJ2-1	-	CASSQTWAGDEQFF	TGTGCCAGCAGCCAAACCTGGGCTGGCGATGAGCAGTTCTTC
once	TRBV5-1	TRBJ2-1	TRBD1	CASSFGGTGATEQFF	TGCGCCAGCAGCTTTGGTGGCACAGGGGCAACTGAGCAGTTCTTC
-	TRBV6-1	TRBJ1-4	TRBD1	CASRQGARGEKLFF	TGTGCCAGCAGACAGGGGGCGCGAGGTGAAAAACTGTTTTTT
-	TRBV7-9	TRBJ1-5	-	CASSSGGNQPQHF	TGTGCCAGCAGCAGCGGGGGGAATCAGCCCCAGCATTTT
-	TRBV15	TRBJ2-7	-	CATSRDQTGSRLGEQYF	TGTGCCACCAGCAGAGATCAGACAGGCTCCCGATTGGGGGAGCAGTACTTC
-	TRBV6-1	TRBJ2-2	-	CASTWTVTNTGELFF	TGTGCCAGCACCTGGACTGTCACGAACACCGGGGAGCTGTTTTTT
medium-sized	TRBV6-1	TRBJ2-7	-	CASSSGTNYEQYF	TGTGCCAGCAGTTCCGGGACAAACTACGAGCAGTACTTC
-	TRBV9	TRBJ1-6	-	CASSVEEDSPLHF	TGTGCCAGCAGCGTAGAAGAGGATTCACCCCTCCACTTT
-	TRBV7-9	TRBJ2-7	TRBD1	CASSQGADEQYF	TGTGCCAGCAGTCAGGGGGCGGACGAGCAGTACTTC
-	TRBV12-5	TRBJ2-5	TRBD2	CASGFSREGQYF	TGTGCTAGTGGTTTCTCTAGGGAGGGCCAGTACTTC
-	TRBV5-1	TRBJ2-3	TRBD2	CASSLTPRLAGDLTDTQYF	TGCGCCAGCAGCTTGACCCCACGACTAGCGGGGGACCTCACAGATACGCAGTATTTT
-	TRBV5-1	TRBJ2-3	TRBD1	CASSLGTGGTDTQYF	TGCGCCAGCAGCTTGGGGACAGGGGGCACAGATACGCAGTATTTT
-	TRBV2	TRBJ2-5	-	CASTFDNQETQYF	TGTGCCAGCACCTTCGACAATCAAGAGACCCAGTACTTC
-	TRBV7-8	TRBJ1-2	-	CASSLGEGGYTF	TGTGCCAGCAGCTTAGGGGAGGGGGGCTACACCTTC
-	TRBV6-6	TRBJ2-1	-	CASSYSVASYNEQFF	TGTGCCAGCAGTTACTCAGTGGCTTCCTACAATGAGCAGTTCTTC
-	TRBV6-5	TRBJ2-7	TRBD2	CASSYSPAGGSYEQYF	TGTGCCAGCAGTTACTCTCCTGCCGGGGGGTCCTACGAGCAGTACTTC
-	TRBV10-1	TRBJ1-1	-	CASSDPLSQRVNF	TGCGCCAGCAGTGACCCGCTCTCACAGCGGGTGAACTTT
-	TRBV5-1	TRBJ2-5	TRBD2	CASSLPGLAGSNPQYF	TGCGCCAGCAGCTTGCCGGGACTAGCGGGGTCTAATCCCCAGTACTTC
-	TRBV2	TRBJ2-2	TRBD1	CASNQQGTGELFF	TGTGCCAGCAACCAACAGGGGACCGGGGAGCTGTTTTTT
few	TRBV4-2	TRBJ2-4	TRBD2	CASSQDPSGGQNIQYF	TGTGCCAGCAGCCAAGATCCAAGCGGGGGGCAAAACATTCAGTACTTC
-	TRBV6-5	TRBJ1-1	-	CASRSNRNTEAFF	TGTGCCAGCAGATCCAACAGGAACACTGAAGCTTTCTTT
-	TRBV29-1	TRBJ2-7	TRBD2	CSVETETSVSYEQYF	TGCAGCGTTGAGACAGAAACTAGCGTTTCCTACGAGCAGTACTTC
-	TRBV27	TRBJ1-6	-	CASSPRGRGNSPLHF	TGTGCCAGCAGTCCCCGAGGGAGGGGTAATTCACCCCTCCACTTT
-	TRBV27	TRBJ1-4	-	CASSDLGHPNEKLFF	TGTGCCAGCAGTGACCTGGGACACCCCAATGAAAAACTGTTTTTT
-	TRBV20-1	TRBJ1-2	TRBD1	CSANRGEGYTF	TGCAGTGCTAACAGGGGTGAAGGCTACACCTTC
-	TRBV10-3	TRBJ2-3	-	CATEDSATDTQYF	TGTGCCACCGAGGACTCAGCTACAGATACGCAGTATTTT
-	TRBV27	TRBJ1-6	TRBD1	CASQNRDRNSPLHF	TGTGCCAGCCAAAACCGGGACAGAAATTCACCCCTCCACTTT
-	TRBV28	TRBJ1-1	-	CASSQTVEAFF	TGTGCCAGCAGTCAGACAGTTGAAGCTTTCTTT
-	TRBV2	TRBJ1-1	TRBD1	CASSPDRGQKAFF	TGTGCCAGCAGCCCCGACAGGGGTCAGAAAGCTTTCTTT
-	TRBV4-1	TRBJ2-3	-	CASSQDRGLGNIDTQYF	TGCGCCAGCAGCCAAGATAGAGGGCTAGGGAATATAGATACGCAGTATTTT
-	TRBV19	TRBJ2-7	TRBD1	CASSLNLGQGSAF	TGTGCCAGTAGCCTTAACCTCGGACAGGGAAGTGCCTTC
-	TRBV4-1	TRBJ1-1	TRBD1	CASSTRGTGVLLEAFF	TGCGCCAGCAGCACTCGGGGGACAGGGGTTTTACTGGAAGCTTTCTTT
few	TRBV14	TRBJ1-2	-	CASSQDRSRSLYGYTF	TGTGCCAGCAGCCAAGACAGGTCTCGGTCTCTATATGGCTACACCTTC
-	TRBV30	TRBJ1-6	TRBD1	CAWSRLQGAGSPLHF	TGTGCCTGGAGCCGATTACAGGGGGCTGGTTCACCCCTCCACTTT
few	TRBV15	TRBJ1-6	-	CATSRVRGFTNSPLHF	TGTGCCACCAGCAGAGTTCGAGGGTTTACTAATTCACCCCTCCACTTT
-	TRBV2	TRBJ2-3	TRBD2	CASSGGLAGGLDTQYF	TGTGCCAGCAGTGGGGGACTAGCGGGGGGGTTAGATACGCAGTATTTT
-	TRBV28	TRBJ2-7	-	CASSQGIPYEQYF	TGTGCCAGCTCCCAGGGAATCCCCTACGAGCAGTACTTC
-	TRBV27	TRBJ1-2	TRBD1	CASSSPSTGGGGYTF	TGTGCCAGCAGCTCTCCCTCGACAGGGGGCGGTGGCTACACCTTC
-	TRBV14	TRBJ1-1	-	CASSQDGGRWDTEAFF	TGTGCCAGCAGCCAAGATGGGGGGAGGTGGGACACTGAAGCTTTCTTT
-	TRBV6-5	TRBJ2-2	-	CASRRENTGELFF	TGTGCCAGCAGGAGGGAGAACACCGGGGAGCTGTTTTTT
-	TRBV5-6	TRBJ1-5	TRBD1	CASSLSGQGWQPQHF	TGTGCCAGCAGCTTGTCGGGACAGGGGTGGCAGCCCCAGCATTTT
-	TRBV12-5	TRBJ1-5	-	CASGSRQSNQPQHF	TGTGCTAGTGGTTCCCGACAAAGCAATCAGCCCCAGCATTTT
-	TRBV29-1	TRBJ1-2	-	CSALLGAWGYTF	TGCAGCGCCCTTCTGGGGGCGTGGGGCTACACCTTC
-	TRBV18	TRBJ1-2	-	CASSPPPPDGYTF	TGTGCCAGCTCACCACCCCCTCCGGATGGCTACACCTTC
-	TRBV6-6	TRBJ2-4	TRBD1	CASGGQGLVKNIQYF	TGTGCCAGCGGAGGACAGGGCCTTGTCAAAAACATTCAGTACTTC
-	TRBV6-5	TRBJ2-3	TRBD2	CASSYSGSGGADTQYF	TGTGCCAGCAGTTACTCCGGAAGCGGGGGGGCAGATACGCAGTATTTT
-	TRBV6-6	TRBJ1-3	TRBD1	CASSYRRDRGENTIYF	TGTGCCAGCAGTTATCGTCGGGACAGGGGCGAAAACACCATATATTTT
-	TRBV2	TRBJ2-2	TRBD2	CASSQTSGYTGELFF	TGTGCCAGCAGCCAGACTAGCGGGTACACCGGGGAGCTGTTTTTT
few	TRBV19	TRBJ2-7	-	CASSPLHDNYEQYF	TGTGCCAGTAGCCCCTTACATGACAACTACGAGCAGTACTTC
-	TRBV28	TRBJ1-1	TRBD1	CASRTGGVTTENTEAFF	TGTGCCAGCAGGACAGGGGGCGTTACTACAGAGAACACTGAAGCTTTCTTT
-	TRBV29-1	TRBJ1-4	-	CSVGGGATNEKLFF	TGCAGCGTTGGGGGAGGGGCAACTAATGAAAAACTGTTTTTT
-	TRBV30	TRBJ1-4	-	CAWDGGRFGEKLFF	TGTGCCTGGGATGGAGGGCGGTTTGGAGAAAAACTGTTTTTT
once	TRBV5-1	TRBJ2-3	-	CASSVAARTDTQYF	TGCGCCAGCAGTGTAGCGGCACGCACAGATACGCAGTATTTT
-	TRBV7-2	TRBJ2-5	-	CASSRRSRETQYF	TGTGCCAGCAGCCGTAGATCGCGGGAGACCCAGTACTTC
many	TRBV2	TRBJ2-7	TRBD1	CAIDRVGEQYF	TGTGCCATTGACAGGGTAGGCGAGCAGTACTTC
-	TRBV4-2	TRBJ2-7	TRBD2	CASSQPTWTSGGSEEQYF	TGTGCCAGCAGCCAACCAACCTGGACTAGCGGGGGCTCCGAGGAGCAGTACTTC
few	TRBV5-1	TRBJ2-2	TRBD1	CASSYTTGDTGELFF	TGCGCCAGCAGCTATACGACAGGGGACACCGGGGAGCTGTTTTTT
-	TRBV6-1	TRBJ1-1	-	CASSDYRVGAFF	TGTGCCAGCAGTGATTACAGGGTGGGAGCTTTCTTT